A selection of T cell receptor beta chains follows, all from one sample in a study of sequential checkpoint blockade in melanoma. Measured with immunoSEQ multiplex PCR; TCRdb has only the in-frame clones, and not every one. Of roughly 12,000 clones listed, about 56% were seen once; the top ten hold around 23%. The source material was CD8+ T cells sorted from blood (inferred from file names), sampled from a patient given nivolumab and ipilimumab in sequence. Receptors were obtained from a human donor with melanoma. CDR3s include the opening cysteine and the closing phenylalanine or tryptophan. D genes are given only for firm matches. Clone size is not always given. Where it is, it says once, few, many or a class for expanded clones.

TRBJ2-1,TRBV25-1,-,TRBD2,14,TGTGCCAGCAGTGGAGCGGGAGCCTACAATGAGCAGTTCTTC,CASSGAGAYNEQFF
TRBJ2-3,TRBV4-2,few,TRBD2,16,TGTGCCAGCAGCCAAGATGGTGGTAGCGGGGGGGATACGCAGTATTTT,CASSQDGGSGGDTQYF
TRBJ2-7,TRBV2,-,-,12,TGTGCCAGCAGCCGACCCCGGGACGAGCAGTACTTC,CASSRPRDEQYF
TRBJ2-7,TRBV9,few,-,16,TGTGCCAGCAGCGACCACAGGGGCGGGGAGTCCTACGAGCAGTACTTC,CASSDHRGGESYEQYF
TRBJ2-7,TRBV9,-,-,15,TGTGCCAGCAGCGTCGGGGGAGACCTTTCCTACGAGCAGTACTTC,CASSVGGDLSYEQYF
TRBJ2-7,TRBV7-8,few,TRBD1,16,TGTGCCAGCAGCTTAACTAGTTGGGACAGGGGGCACGAGCAGTACTTC,CASSLTSWDRGHEQYF
TRBJ2-4,TRBV5-4,-,TRBD1,19,TGTGCCAGCAGCGCATGGAGGGACAGGGACCCTTCGGCCAAAAACATTCAGTACTTC,CASSAWRDRDPSAKNIQYF
TRBJ2-7,TRBV6-1,medium-sized,-,13,TGTGCCAGCGGATGGGGCCAGGGGGGCGAGCAGTACTTC,CASGWGQGGEQYF
TRBJ1-2,TRBV7-2,-,-,12,TGTGCCAGCAGCTTATCCGGGAACGGCTACACCTTC,CASSLSGNGYTF
TRBJ2-1,TRBV6-1,few,-,14,TGTGCCAGCAGAAGGAGCGGGTCCTACAATGAGCAGTTCTTC,CASRRSGSYNEQFF
TRBJ2-7,TRBV11-2,-,-,14,TGTGCCAGCAGCTTAGGGGGCCGAGCTGGGGAGCAGTACTTC,CASSLGGRAGEQYF
TRBJ2-7,TRBV28,-,TRBD1,14,TGTGCCAGCAGTATAACAGGGGGCGGAGGCGAGCAGTACTTC,CASSITGGGGEQYF
TRBJ2-2,TRBV28,few,TRBD2,20,TGTGCCAGCAGTTTATCCCCTACTTCCACTAGCGGGAGGAACACCGGGGAGCTGTTTTTT,CASSLSPTSTSGRNTGELFF
TRBJ2-7,TRBV4-1,-,-,17,TGCGCCAGCAGCCCCCGCGTTGGTAGCGCGAGCTCCTACGAGCAGTACTTC,CASSPRVGSASSYEQYF
TRBJ1-2,TRBV6-4,few,-,16,TGTGCCAGCAGTTACTTCGGTGGCAGGGCCGGTGGAGGCTACACCTTC,CASSYFGGRAGGGYTF
TRBJ2-7,TRBV23-1,-,TRBD2,18,TGCGCCAGCAGTCATCCCCCGGGGAGGGGAATTCGTCGGGAAGAGCAGTACTTC,CASSHPPGRGIRREEQYF